The rows below give T cell receptor beta chains drawn from one sample of a study of cytomegalovirus exposure and HLA in healthy donors. The data were produced by immunoSEQ multiplex PCR, yet TCRdb's version contains in-frame clones alone and is incomplete. The profile covers about 150,000 clones, with around 75% appearing a single time and approximately 1.4% taken by the ten largest. The material sequenced was PBMCs. These receptors were taken from a man younger than 35 in good health and CMV-seronegative. Both conserved end residues are part of each CDR3. Each record gives: V gene, D gene, CDR3 protein. D genes are given only for firm matches.

TRBV7-6	TRBD1	CASSSGTVMNTEAFF
TRBV7-2	-	CASSTRGARGYGYTF
TRBV29-1	TRBD1	CSVRTGGGQFF
TRBV2	TRBD1	CASQGQENTGELFF
TRBV4-3	-	CASSQEGGSTEAFF
TRBV7-2	TRBD2	CASSLELAGFYEQYF
TRBV6-1	TRBD1	CASSLTTGVNEKLFF
TRBV7-2	-	CASSPNQGSLNTEAFF
TRBV6-6	-	CASRGDNSYEQYF
TRBV4-3	-	CASSPTGIGTDTQYF
TRBV4-3	TRBD2	CASSRTSGLQETQYF
TRBV6-5	TRBD1	CASRPDREGKKLFF
TRBV27	-	CASSLAGSNYGYTF
TRBV16	TRBD1	CASSQLRQGAEGEKLFF
TRBV2	-	CASSHTVAALYEQYF
TRBV19	-	CASSIGTGPYNEQFF
TRBV4-3	TRBD1	CASSQDRTGGRGNTEAFF
TRBV4-3	TRBD2	CASSQDRERAGVSYNEQFF
TRBV5-1	-	CASSLSGGTGEQYF
TRBV6-1	TRBD2	CASSGTSGSYNEQFF
TRBV19	-	CASSIREGETQYF
TRBV7-6	TRBD1	CASSGEDRVMEGYTF
TRBV5-6	TRBD2	CASSLFHPGEGDPFYEQYF
TRBV7-2	-	CASSPGGYEQYF
TRBV5-8	TRBD2	CASSPIAGPYNEQFF
TRBV25-1	TRBD1	CASSATTGTGSDTQYF
TRBV7-9	-	CSSSPSAFEAFF
TRBV2	-	CASSEERGGQQPQHF
TRBV10-2	-	CASSPGLETQYF
TRBV14	-	CASSQDPMGGGIGDTQYF
TRBV18	-	CASSPTPGEAFF
TRBV9	-	CASSVGPGIGTGELFF
TRBV6-5	TRBD1	CASSYGTGTGFPEAFF
TRBV7-2	TRBD2	CASSLGGPGRDEQFF
TRBV4-1	TRBD1	CASSPTGGIAEAFF
TRBV5-6	-	CASSRTDRWDAIYF
TRBV10-1	-	CASSDSREIYNEQFF
TRBV5-4	TRBD2	CASSLTTSGKQETQYF
TRBV28	TRBD1	CASDRGTNAGANVLTF
TRBV4-3	TRBD1	CASSQGAPGQGGEKLFF
TRBV6-5	TRBD1	CASSYSNRGYEQYF
TRBV10-1	TRBD1	CASSISGQGTQYF
TRBV2	TRBD1	CASETGTGGAAQYF
TRBV15	-	CATRRGPYTQPTDTQYF
TRBV7-4	TRBD1	CASSTPDRVTGNTIYF